This entry concerns a single T cell receptor (beta chain). The record originates from a study of blood T cell repertoires in COVID-19. Study context: Specimens from acute and convalescent COVID-19 originated in the United States, Italy and Spain. PBMCs, B-cell-depleted T cells, or T cells provided the cDNA or gDNA that made up the material.

As originally analysed: Researchers report that nucleated cell counts were estimated from reference gene primer amplification. Profiled with immunoSEQ multiplex PCR; TCRdb holds only in-frame clones, not every one. V, J and clone size reflect that table, while D and trimming were determined from the DNA. This table holds fewer than 150,000 clones, around 78% found once. Germline-derived CDR1 and CDR2 are KGHSH and LQKENI. V gave up 4 bases and J gave up 4 bases; unmatched junction bases: 9. CDR3 length equals 16 residues. The sample was peripheral blood. The sequence came from a human donor in a cohort sampled during active COVID-19. The chain combines TRBV18 with TRBJ1-5; 8 nucleotides align to TRBD1. The CDR3 sequence is CASSQDRVGSNQPQHF. The CDR3 DNA reads as TGTGCCAGCTCACAGGACAGGGTAGGGTCAAATCAGCCCCAGCATTTT.